A single sample gave rise to the 26 T cell receptor beta chains below, sequenced in a study of OX40 agonist ivuxolimab in advanced cancers. Libraries were prepared through the immunoSEQ multiplex PCR assay. TCRdb limited this immuneACCESS table to in-frame rearrangements with V and J called. A share of clones is missing; checked studies link under half to unresolved V genes, and the rest is unexplained. A total of tens of thousands of clones appear in this sample, 65% to 90% of them only once. The ten largest account for around 2% of the sample. This sample comprised CD4+ or CD8+ T cells sorted from blood, obtained in a trial of the OX40 agonist ivuxolimab. Receptor source: an adult with an advanced solid tumor such as melanoma, head and neck, liver or kidney cancer.

This clone was seen a handful of times. The same CDR3 can be traced to other DNA sequences in this sample. The CDR3 loop is CASSVGSGGYNEQFF. The CDR3 coding sequence is TGTGCCAGCAGCGTAGGTAGCGGGGGTTACAATGAGCAGTTCTTC. This chain joins TRBV9 and TRBJ2-1; 9 bases align to TRBD2. Germline values: CDR1 SGDLS, CDR2 YYNGEE. V gave up 0 bases and J gave up 4 bases; unmatched junction bases: 2. The CDR3 contains 15 residues.

This chain links TRBV5-1 with TRBJ1-4; 10 bases map to TRBD1. The CDR3 consists of 17 residues. Germline CDR1 reads SGHRS; CDR2 reads YFSETQ. The V segment lost 3 bases and the J segment 0 bases; nucleotides outside the gene matches: 5. Here the CDR3 DNA reads TGCGCCAGCAGCTCCGGACAGGGGGGTTCAACTAATGAAAAACTGTTTTTT. This encodes CASSSGQGGSTNEKLFF.

This clone was seen once. The chain recombines TRBV6-9 with TRBJ1-6; 7 bases line up with TRBD1. CDR3 size: 14 residues. V shed 6 bases, J shed 7 bases, and the junction held 6 bases outside the gene matches. CDR1 and CDR2 from the germline V gene are MNHGY and SVAAGI. The CDR3 loop is CASRLGQQNSPLHF. The CDR3, as DNA: TGTGCCAGCAGGTTGGGACAGCAAAATTCACCCCTCCACTTT.

Comment on this clone: At the DNA level, this CDR3 is encoded by other sequences in the same sample as well. V usage is TRBV5-1 and J usage is TRBJ2-1; 8 bases agree with TRBD1. V trimming: 4 bases; J trimming: 1 base; junction bases outside the gene matches: 4. The germline CDR1 and CDR2 sequences are SGHRS and YFSETQ. The CDR3 spans 15 residues. In DNA, the CDR3 is TGCGCCAGCAGCAACACAGGGGGGTCCTACAATGAGCAGTTCTTC. Protein product: CASSNTGGSYNEQFF.

The table lists this clone with a count of one. This chain links TRBV4-2 with TRBJ2-6; 7 positions agree with TRBD1. CDR3 length: 18 residues. Germline V CDR1 and CDR2: LGHNA, YNFKEQ. V lost 1 base to trimming and J lost 0 bases; unmatched junction nucleotides: 6. The CDR3 region has the DNA TGTGCCAGCAGCCAAGTCGGACAGGCGAGCTCTGGGGCCAACGTCCTGACTTTC. It codes for CASSQVGQASSGANVLTF.

In this sample, this clone is medium-sized. The chain employs TRBV5-1 and TRBJ1-6, with TRBD1 matching 7 bases. The CDR3 runs to 16 residues. Germline CDR1 SGHRS, CDR2 YFSETQ. V trimming: 4 bases; J trimming: 8 bases; junction bases outside the gene matches: 12. CDR3 loop: CASSPEPGQFHSPLHF. The CDR3, as DNA: TGCGCCAGCAGCCCTGAACCGGGACAGTTCCATTCACCCCTCCACTTT.

V usage is TRBV30 and J usage is TRBJ1-3; the D is unclear. Deletions cut 8 bases from V and 0 bases from J, with 11 bases between. This CDR3 is built from 13 residues. Germline V gene sequence: CDR1 GTSNPN, CDR2 SVGIG (reference sequence). The CDR3 sequence is CAHGRSSGNTIYF. CDR3 DNA: TGTGCCCACGGACGTAGCTCTGGAAACACCATATATTTT.

V gene TRBV4-1 combines with J gene TRBJ2-2; 9 bases agree with TRBD2. This CDR3 is 17 amino acids long. The V and J ends lost 1 base and 5 bases, in that order; junction bases with no gene match: 8. In germline, CDR1 is MGHRA, CDR2 YSYEKL. CDR3 in DNA: TGCGCCAGCAGCCAAGTCCGAGCGGGGGGCGAAACCGGGGAGCTGTTTTTT. Protein product: CASSQVRAGGETGELFF.

The V gene is TRBV5-1, the J gene TRBJ1-4; 12 nucleotides match TRBD1. The V and J ends lost 4 bases and 4 bases, in that order; junction bases with no gene match: 5. The length of the CDR3 is 16 residues. CDR1 and CDR2 from the germline V gene are SGHRS and YFSETQ. CDR3: CASSGGQGALNEKLFF. The CDR3, as DNA: TGCGCCAGCAGCGGGGGACAGGGGGCCCTTAATGAAAAACTGTTTTTT.

This rearrangement joins TRBV4-1 to TRBJ1-2; D is perhaps TRBD1 (6 bases). V was shortened by 6 bases and J by 1 base, with 15 bases between the two germline ends. The germline V gene has CDR1 MGHRA and CDR2 YSYEKL. The CDR3 totals 15 residues. The DNA for the CDR3 is TGCGCCAGCAGTTCGACAGGTCTAAATAACTATGGCTACACCTTC. Protein: CASSSTGLNNYGYTF.

The chain joins TRBV5-1 to TRBJ1-1; D unclear. CDR1 and CDR2 from the germline V gene are SGHRS and YFSETQ. V was trimmed by 4 bases and J by 1 base, leaving 8 bases between them. The CDR3 is 13 amino acids. CDR3 in amino acids: CASSLDTNTEAFF. The DNA for the CDR3 is TGCGCCAGCAGCCTCGACACGAACACTGAAGCTTTCTTT.

The chain is built from TRBV6-1 and TRBJ2-1, with 13 bases matching TRBD2. From germline, CDR1 is MNHNS and CDR2 SASEGT. CDR3 length: 14 residues. J lost 7 bases, V lost 6 bases, and 3 bases had no gene match. DNA of the CDR3: TGTGCCAGCAGGACTAGCGGGGGGCCAAATGAGCAGTTCTTC. Translated, it gives CASRTSGGPNEQFF.

The genes are TRBV7-2 and TRBJ1-3; D is unclear. The germline gives CDR1 SGHTA, CDR2 FQGNSA. CDR3 length equals 15 residues. The germline V and J ends were trimmed by 2 bases and 0 bases, with 8 bases remaining between them. CDR3 coding DNA: TGTGCCAGCAGCTTATATATTGGCTCTGGAAACACCATATATTTT. Residues: CASSLYIGSGNTIYF.

The rearrangement links TRBV6-6 to TRBJ2-3, with D uncertain. Trimming removed 5 bases at V and 4 bases at J, with 4 bases between. The germline V gene encodes CDR1 MNHNY and CDR2 SVGAGI (reference sequence). The CDR3 runs 11 residues. This CDR3 is CASSGADTQYF. For the CDR3, the DNA is TGTGCCAGCAGTGGAGCAGATACGCAGTATTTT.

In its sample, this clone was seen a few times. V is TRBV6-1 and J is TRBJ2-7; TRBD2 agrees at 7 bases. The CDR3 consists of 13 residues. The V segment lost 7 bases and the J segment 5 bases; nucleotides outside the gene matches: 8. Germline V gives CDR1 MNHNS, CDR2 SASEGT. CDR3: CASIQWDYDEQYF. The DNA of the CDR3 is TGTGCCAGCATCCAATGGGACTACGACGAGCAGTACTTC.

The CDR3 region has the DNA TGTGCCAGCAGGATACAGCCGAACACTGAAGCTTTCTTT. Translated, it gives CASRIQPNTEAFF. J is TRBJ1-1 and V is TRBV2; D ambiguous. V lost 6 bases, J lost 1 base, and 9 bases lay in between. The CDR3 spans 13 residues. Germline CDR1 and CDR2: SNHLY and FYNNEI.

The rearrangement uses TRBV9 and TRBJ2-1, with D maybe TRBD2 (5 bases). Germline V gene sequence: CDR1 SGDLS, CDR2 YYNGEE. Deletions cut 0 bases from V and 0 bases from J, with 16 bases between. The CDR3 has 18 amino acids. Here the CDR3 reads CASSVGLQAESSYNEQFF. CDR3 DNA: TGTGCCAGCAGCGTAGGGTTGCAAGCGGAGAGCTCCTACAATGAGCAGTTCTTC.

This chain joins TRBV5-1 and TRBJ2-2; D is uncertain. The CDR3 totals 15 residues. In germline, CDR1 is SGHRS, CDR2 YFSETQ. V lost 0 bases to trimming and J lost 0 bases, with 6 bases between them. The CDR3 bases are TGCGCCAGCAGCTTGGGACGTCCGAACACCGGGGAGCTGTTTTTT. Protein: CASSLGRPNTGELFF.

The rearrangement joins TRBV28 to TRBJ1-2, with TRBD1 matching 10 bases. The germline CDR1 and CDR2 sequences are MDHEN and SYDVKM. The CDR3 is 14 amino acids. Trimming removed 1 base from V and 9 bases from J; junction bases left unmatched: 5. The chain's CDR3 is CASSLSPGQGSYTF. The CDR3 region has the DNA TGTGCCAGCAGTTTATCACCGGGACAGGGGAGCTACACCTTC.

This chain links TRBV2 with TRBJ1-1; D is perhaps TRBD1 (5 bases). The CDR3 totals 12 residues. Germline CDR1 reads SNHLY; CDR2 reads FYNNEI. The germline V and J ends were trimmed by 3 bases and 7 bases, with 9 bases remaining between them. The chain's CDR3 is CASSDGGYEAFF. In DNA form, the CDR3 reads TGTGCCAGCAGTGATGGGGGTTATGAAGCTTTCTTT. The full variable domain, its missing parts supplied by reference TRBV2 and TRBJ1-1, is EPEVTQTPSHQVTQMGQEVILRCVPISNHLYFYWYRQILGQKVEFLVSFYNNEISEKSEIFDDQFSVERPDGSNFTLKIRSTKLEDSAMYFCASSDGGYEAFFGQGTRLTVV.

The rearrangement joins TRBV5-1 to TRBJ1-2, with 8 bases identical to TRBD1. V was pared by 2 bases and J by 5 bases, with 5 bases of the junction left unmatched. Germline values: CDR1 SGHRS, CDR2 YFSETQ. This CDR3 spans 14 amino acids. CDR3 residues: CASSFDGQGYGYTF. In DNA form, the CDR3 reads TGCGCCAGCAGCTTTGACGGACAGGGTTATGGCTACACCTTC. Filled out from reference TRBV5-1 and TRBJ1-2, the complete variable domain reads KAGVTQTPRYLIKTRGQQVTLSCSPISGHRSVSWYQQTPGQGLQFLFEYFSETQRNKGNFPGRFSGRQFSNSRSEMNVSTLELGDSALYLCASSFDGQGYGYTFGSGTRLTVV.

The rearrangement joins TRBV5-4 to TRBJ1-6, with 7 bases identical to TRBD1. The CDR3 covers 14 residues. With 4 bases clipped from V and 4 bases from J, the junction kept 2 bases outside the gene matches. Germline V gives CDR1 SGHNT, CDR2 YYREEE (reference sequence). CDR3: CASSQGQYNSPLHF. Written as DNA, the CDR3 is TGTGCCAGCAGCCAGGGACAGTATAATTCACCCCTCCACTTT.

CDR3 sequence: CASSLIYRGRGSSYEQYF. The CDR3 DNA sequence: TGTGCCAGCAGCCTTATATATCGTGGGCGGGGAAGCTCCTACGAGCAGTACTTC. The genes are TRBV11-2 and TRBJ2-7; D perhaps matches TRBD2 (6 bases). V shed 5 bases and J shed 0 bases, with 23 bases lying between them. The CDR3 spans 18 residues. Germline V CDR1 and CDR2: SGHAT, FQNNGV.

The rearrangement joins TRBV2 to TRBJ1-2; 11 nucleotides line up with TRBD1. V lost 3 bases to trimming and J lost 4 bases; unmatched junction nucleotides: 4. Germline values: CDR1 SNHLY, CDR2 FYNNEI. The CDR3 loop spans 15 amino acids. The CDR3 sequence: CASSETGTGGYGYTF. The CDR3 nucleotides read TGTGCCAGCAGTGAGACCGGGACAGGGGGCTATGGCTACACCTTC. Full variable domain (remainder filled in from reference TRBV2 and TRBJ1-2): EPEVTQTPSHQVTQMGQEVILRCVPISNHLYFYWYRQILGQKVEFLVSFYNNEISEKSEIFDDQFSVERPDGSNFTLKIRSTKLEDSAMYFCASSETGTGGYGYTFGSGTRLTVV.

The chain couples TRBV6-5 to TRBJ2-3; tentative D call: TRBD2 (7 bases). CDR1 and CDR2 (germline): MNHEY, SVGAGI. The CDR3 sequence is 14 residues long. Trimming stripped 2 bases from V and 5 bases from J, with 11 bases between. DNA for the CDR3: TGTGCCAGCAGTTACCCGGGGGGCCGAGATACGCAGTATTTT. It codes for CASSYPGGRDTQYF.

The J gene is TRBJ1-4, the V gene TRBV5-4, with D uncertain. V was shortened by 0 bases and J by 2 bases, with 8 bases between the two germline ends. The CDR3 is 15 residues long. Germline assignment: CDR1 SGHNT and CDR2 YYREEE (reference sequence). The CDR3 reads CASSLGGVTNEKLFF. CDR3 nucleotides: TGTGCCAGCAGCTTGGGTGGGGTGACTAATGAAAAACTGTTTTTT.